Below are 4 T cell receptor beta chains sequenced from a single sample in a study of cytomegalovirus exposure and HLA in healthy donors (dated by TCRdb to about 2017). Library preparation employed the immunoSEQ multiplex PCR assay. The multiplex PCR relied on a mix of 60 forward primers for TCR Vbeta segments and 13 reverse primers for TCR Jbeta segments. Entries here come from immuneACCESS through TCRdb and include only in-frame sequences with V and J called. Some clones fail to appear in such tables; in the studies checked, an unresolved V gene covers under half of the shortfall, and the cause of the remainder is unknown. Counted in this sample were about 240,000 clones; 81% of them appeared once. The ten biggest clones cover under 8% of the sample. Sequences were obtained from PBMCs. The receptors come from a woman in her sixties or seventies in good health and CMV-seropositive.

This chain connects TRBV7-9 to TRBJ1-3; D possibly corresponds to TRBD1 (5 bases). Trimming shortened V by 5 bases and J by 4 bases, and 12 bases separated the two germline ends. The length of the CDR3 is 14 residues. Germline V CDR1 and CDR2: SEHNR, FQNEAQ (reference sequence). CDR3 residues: CASSLETDGNTIYF. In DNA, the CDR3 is TGTGCCAGCAGCCTAGAGACAGACGGAAACACCATATATTTT.

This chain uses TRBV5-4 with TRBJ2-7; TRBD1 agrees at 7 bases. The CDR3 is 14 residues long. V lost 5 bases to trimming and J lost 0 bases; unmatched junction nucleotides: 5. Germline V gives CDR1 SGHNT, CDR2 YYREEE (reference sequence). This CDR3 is CASSLDRHSYEQYF. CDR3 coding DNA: TGTGCCAGCAGTCTGGACAGGCACTCCTACGAGCAGTACTTC. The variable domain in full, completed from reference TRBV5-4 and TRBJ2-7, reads ETGVTQSPTHLIKTRGQQVTLRCSSQSGHNTVSWYQQALGQGPQFIFQYYREEENGRGNFPPRFSGLQFPNYSSELNVNALELDDSALYLCASSLDRHSYEQYFGPGTRLTVT.

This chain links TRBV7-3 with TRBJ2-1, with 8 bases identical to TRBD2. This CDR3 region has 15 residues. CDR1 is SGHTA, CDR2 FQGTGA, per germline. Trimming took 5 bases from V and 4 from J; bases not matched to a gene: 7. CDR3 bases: TGTGCCAGCAGCAGAAGCGGGAGTGGATACAATGAGCAGTTCTTC. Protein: CASSRSGSGYNEQFF.

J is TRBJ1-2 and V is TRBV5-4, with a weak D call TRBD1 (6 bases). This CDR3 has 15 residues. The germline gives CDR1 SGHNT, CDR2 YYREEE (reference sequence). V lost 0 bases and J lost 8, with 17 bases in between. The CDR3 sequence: CASSLEEGGTAGYTF. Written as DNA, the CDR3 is TGTGCCAGCAGCTTGGAGGAGGGGGGGACGGCAGGCTACACCTTC.